Below, one TCR beta chain is given with its context. This sample stems from a study of blood T cell repertoires in COVID-19. The wider study: The study drew acute and convalescent COVID-19 samples from the United States, Italy and Spain.

Original handling: Estimation of nucleated cell counts relied on the amplification of reference gene primers. Produced via immunoSEQ multiplex PCR; TCRdb's table is partial and in-frame only. D and trimming were read from the DNA, whereas the V and J calls and clone size are those reported in that table. The sample yields 110,000 or so clones, around nine tenths seen once. Sequenced sample: peripheral blood. This clonotype originated in a woman aged 45-65 years with acute or convalescent COVID-19.

DNA of the CDR3: TGCGCCAGCAGTGACTCGACAGACGGCTACAATGAGCAGTTCTTC. As protein: CASSDSTDGYNEQFF. This sequence joins TRBV10-1 and TRBJ2-1, with D tentatively TRBD1 (5 bases). The germline gives CDR1 WNHNN, CDR2 SYGVQD (reference sequence). The CDR3 extends over 15 amino acids. Trimming shortened V by 3 bases and J by 3 bases, and 12 bases separated the two germline ends.